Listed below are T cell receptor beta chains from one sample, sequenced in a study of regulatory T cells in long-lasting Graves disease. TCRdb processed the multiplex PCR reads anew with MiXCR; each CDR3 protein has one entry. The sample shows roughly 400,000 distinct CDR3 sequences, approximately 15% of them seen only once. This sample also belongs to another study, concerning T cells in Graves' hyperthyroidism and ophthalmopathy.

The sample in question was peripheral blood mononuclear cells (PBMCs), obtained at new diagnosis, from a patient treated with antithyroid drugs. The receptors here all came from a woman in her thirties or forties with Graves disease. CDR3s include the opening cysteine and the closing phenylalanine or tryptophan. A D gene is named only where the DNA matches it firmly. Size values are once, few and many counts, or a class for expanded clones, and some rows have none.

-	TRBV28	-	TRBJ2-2	CASSLRLRGANTGELFF	TGTGCCAGCAGCTTAAGGCTTAGGGGCGCGAACACCGGGGAGCTGTTTTTT
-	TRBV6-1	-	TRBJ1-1	CASSPDRWNTEAFF	TGTGCCAGCAGCCCGGACAGATGGAACACTGAAGCTTTCTTT
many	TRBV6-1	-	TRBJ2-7	CASSPVNYEQYF	TGTGCCAGCAGTCCGGTTAACTACGAGCAGTACTTC
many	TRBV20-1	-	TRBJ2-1	CSASPMMRVSYNEQFF	TGCAGTGCTAGCCCTATGATGCGCGTATCCTACAATGAGCAGTTCTTC
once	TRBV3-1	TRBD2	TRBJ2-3	CASSPTSGITDTQYF	TGTGCCAGCAGCCCCACTAGCGGGATCACAGATACGCAGTATTTT
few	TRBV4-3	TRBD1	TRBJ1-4	CASSQQGQGGEKLFF	TGCGCCAGCAGCCAACAGGGACAGGGGGGGGAAAAACTGTTTTTT
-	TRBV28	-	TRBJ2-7	CASRTEPGLASYEQYF	TGTGCCAGCCGCACCGAGCCGGGACTTGCTTCCTACGAGCAGTACTTC
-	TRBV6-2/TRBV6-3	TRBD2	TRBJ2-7	CASSSPGLVGLEQYF	TGTGCCAGCAGTTCGCCGGGACTAGTGGGTCTCGAGCAGTACTTC
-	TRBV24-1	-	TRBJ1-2	CATSDIDSYGYTF	TGTGCCACCAGTGATATAGACTCCTATGGCTACACCTTC
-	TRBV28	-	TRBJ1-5	CALPRGKSNQPQHF	TGTGCTTTACCCCGGGGAAAAAGCAATCAGCCCCAGCATTTT
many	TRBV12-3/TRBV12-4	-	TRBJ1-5	CASSLARRVGQPQHF	TGTGCCAGCAGTTTGGCTCGGAGGGTAGGTCAGCCCCAGCATTTT
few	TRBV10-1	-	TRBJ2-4	CASREYRKNIQYF	TGCGCCAGCAGGGAATACAGGAAAAACATTCAGTACTTC
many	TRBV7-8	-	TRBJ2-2	CASSLVRGNTGELFF	TGTGCCAGCAGCTTAGTCCGGGGGAACACCGGGGAGCTGTTTTTT
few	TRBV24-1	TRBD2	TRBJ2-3	CATNDTTSGSSTDTQYF	TGTGCCACCAATGATACAACTAGCGGATCTAGCACAGATACGCAGTATTTT
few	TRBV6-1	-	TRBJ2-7	CASSQRGNSYEQYF	TGTGCCAGCAGCCAGCGAGGCAACTCCTACGAGCAGTACTTC
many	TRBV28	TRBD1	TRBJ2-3	CASSSIQGASTDTQYF	TGTGCCAGCAGTTCGATACAGGGGGCCAGCACAGATACGCAGTATTTT
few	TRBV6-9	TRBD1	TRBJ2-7	CASSYTYPASRDRVSAEQYF	TGTGCCAGCAGTTACACCTATCCCGCCTCCCGGGACAGGGTTTCGGCGGAGCAGTACTTC
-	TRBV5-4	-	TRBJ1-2	CARRRDGNYGYTF	TGTGCCCGCAGACGGGACGGAAACTATGGCTACACCTTC